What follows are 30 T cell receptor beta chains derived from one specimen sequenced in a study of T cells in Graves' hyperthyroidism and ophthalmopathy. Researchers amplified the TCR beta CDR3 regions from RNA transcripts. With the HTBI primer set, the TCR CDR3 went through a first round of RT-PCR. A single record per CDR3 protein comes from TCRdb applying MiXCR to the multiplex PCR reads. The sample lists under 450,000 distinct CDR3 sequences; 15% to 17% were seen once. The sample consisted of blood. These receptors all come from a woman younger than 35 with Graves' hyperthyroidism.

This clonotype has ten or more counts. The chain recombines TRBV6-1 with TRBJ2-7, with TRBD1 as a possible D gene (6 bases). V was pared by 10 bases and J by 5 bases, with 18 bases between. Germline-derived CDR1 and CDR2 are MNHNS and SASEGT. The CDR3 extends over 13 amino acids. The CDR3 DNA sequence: TGTGCCACCAAAACCGGGACAATCAACGAGCAGTACTTC. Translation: CATKTGTINEQYF.

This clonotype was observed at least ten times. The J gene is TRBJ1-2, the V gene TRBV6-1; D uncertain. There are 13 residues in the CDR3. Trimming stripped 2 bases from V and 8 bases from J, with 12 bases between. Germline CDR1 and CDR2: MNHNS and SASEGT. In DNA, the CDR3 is TGTGCCAGCAGTGAATTCCTTGAAGGCGGCTACACCTTC. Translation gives CASSEFLEGGYTF.

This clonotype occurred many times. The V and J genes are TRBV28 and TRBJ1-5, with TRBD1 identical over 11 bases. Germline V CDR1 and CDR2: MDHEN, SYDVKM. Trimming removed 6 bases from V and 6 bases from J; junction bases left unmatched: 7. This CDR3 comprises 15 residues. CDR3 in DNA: TGTGCCAGCAGCAAGGACAGGGGGCGCGGTCAGCCCCAGCATTTT. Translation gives CASSKDRGRGQPQHF.

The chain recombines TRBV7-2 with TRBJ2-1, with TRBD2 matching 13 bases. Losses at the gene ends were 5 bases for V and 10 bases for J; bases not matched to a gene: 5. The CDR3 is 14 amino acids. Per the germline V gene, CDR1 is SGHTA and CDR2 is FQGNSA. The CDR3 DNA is TGTGCCAGCAGCAGGACTAGCGGGAGCGGAGAGCAGTTCTTC. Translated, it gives CASSRTSGSGEQFF.

This CDR3 reads CASSSDRVLQYF. The DNA of the CDR3 is TGTGCCAGCAGCTCCGACAGGGTCCTTCAGTACTTC. The gene calls are TRBV11-2 and TRBJ2-4; TRBD1 matches at 7 bases. V dropped 4 bases and J dropped 11; count of bases not matched to a gene: 5. Germline V gives CDR1 SGHAT, CDR2 FQNNGV. The CDR3 is 12 amino acids.

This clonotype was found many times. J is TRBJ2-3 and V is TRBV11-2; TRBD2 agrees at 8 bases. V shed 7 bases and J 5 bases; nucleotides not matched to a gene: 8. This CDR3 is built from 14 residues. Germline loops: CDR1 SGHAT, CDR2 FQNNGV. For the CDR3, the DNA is TGTGCCAGCAACCGAGCGGGAGTGAAAGATACGCAGTATTTT. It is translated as CASNRAGVKDTQYF.

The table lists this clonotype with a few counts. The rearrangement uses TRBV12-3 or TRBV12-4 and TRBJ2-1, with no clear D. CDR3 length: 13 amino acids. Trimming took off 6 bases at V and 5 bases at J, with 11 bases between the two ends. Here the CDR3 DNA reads TGTGCCAGCAGCCAGGACCTGAACAATGAGCAGTTCTTC. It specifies CASSQDLNNEQFF.

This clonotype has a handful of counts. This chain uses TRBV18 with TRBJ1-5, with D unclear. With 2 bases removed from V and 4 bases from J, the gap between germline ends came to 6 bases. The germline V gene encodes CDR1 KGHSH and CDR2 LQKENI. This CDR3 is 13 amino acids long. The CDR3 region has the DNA TGTGCCAGCTCACCAAACTATAATCAGCCCCAGCATTTT. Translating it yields CASSPNYNQPQHF.

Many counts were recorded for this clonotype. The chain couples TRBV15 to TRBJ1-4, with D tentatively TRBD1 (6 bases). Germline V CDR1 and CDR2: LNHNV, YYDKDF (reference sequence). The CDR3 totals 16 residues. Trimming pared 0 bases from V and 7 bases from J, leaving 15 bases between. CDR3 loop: CATSRDLGGAGEKLFF. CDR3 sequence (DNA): TGTGCCACCAGCAGAGATCTAGGGGGGGCGGGTGAAAAACTGTTTTTT.

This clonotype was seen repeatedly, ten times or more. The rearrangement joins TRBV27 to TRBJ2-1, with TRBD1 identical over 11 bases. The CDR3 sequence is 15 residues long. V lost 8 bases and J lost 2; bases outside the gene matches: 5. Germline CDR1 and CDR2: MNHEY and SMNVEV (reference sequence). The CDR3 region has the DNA TGTGCCAGCGCACCGGGACAGGGGGCCTACAATGAGCAGTTCTTC. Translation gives CASAPGQGAYNEQFF.

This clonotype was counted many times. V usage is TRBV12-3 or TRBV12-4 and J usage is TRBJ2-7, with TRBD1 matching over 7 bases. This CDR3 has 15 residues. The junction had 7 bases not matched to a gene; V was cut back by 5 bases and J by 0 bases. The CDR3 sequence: CASSTRTGGSYEQYF. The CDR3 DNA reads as TGTGCCAGCAGTACCCGGACAGGAGGCTCCTACGAGCAGTACTTC.

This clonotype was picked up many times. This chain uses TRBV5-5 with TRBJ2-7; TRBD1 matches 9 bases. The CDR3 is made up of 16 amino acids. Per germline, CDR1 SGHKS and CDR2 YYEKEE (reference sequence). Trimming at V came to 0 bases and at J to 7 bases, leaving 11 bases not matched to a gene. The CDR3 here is CASSLEGQGSFWEQYF. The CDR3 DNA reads TGTGCCAGCAGCTTGGAGGGACAGGGATCGTTCTGGGAGCAGTACTTC.

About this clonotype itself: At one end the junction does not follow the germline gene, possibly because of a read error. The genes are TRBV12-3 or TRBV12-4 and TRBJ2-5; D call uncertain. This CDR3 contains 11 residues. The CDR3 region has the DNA TGTGCCAGCAGTTTAGAGGAGACCCAGTGCTTC. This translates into CASSLEETQCF.

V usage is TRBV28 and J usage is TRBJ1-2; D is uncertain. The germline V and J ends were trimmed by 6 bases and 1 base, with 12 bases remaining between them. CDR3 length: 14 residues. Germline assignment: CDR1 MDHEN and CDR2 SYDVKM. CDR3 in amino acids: CASSPRGINYGYTF. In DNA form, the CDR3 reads TGTGCCAGCAGCCCCCGAGGGATTAACTATGGCTACACCTTC.

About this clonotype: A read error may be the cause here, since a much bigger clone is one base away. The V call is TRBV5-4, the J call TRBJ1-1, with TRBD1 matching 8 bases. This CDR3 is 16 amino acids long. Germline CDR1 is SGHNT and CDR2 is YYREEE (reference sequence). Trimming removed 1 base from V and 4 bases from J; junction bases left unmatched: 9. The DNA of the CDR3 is TGTGCCAGCAGCTTGTCCGGACAGGGTATGAGCACTGAAGCTTTCTTT. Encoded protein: CASSLSGQGMSTEAFF.

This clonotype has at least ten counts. The CDR3 sequence: CASSSPGAENTGELFF. CDR3 sequence (DNA): TGTGCCAGCAGTTCCCCCGGGGCCGAGAACACCGGGGAGCTGTTTTTT. The J gene is TRBJ2-2, the V gene TRBV28, with D perhaps given as TRBD1 or TRBD2 (5 bases each). Looked up from germline, CDR1 is MDHEN and CDR2 is SYDVKM. Trimming stripped 4 bases from V and 1 base from J, with 13 bases between. The CDR3 is 16 residues long. The full variable domain, rest sourced from reference TRBV28 and TRBJ2-2, is DVKVTQSSRYLVKRTGEKVFLECVQDMDHENMFWYRQDPGLGLRLIYFSYDVKMKEKGDIPEGYSVSREKKERFSLILESASTNQTSMYLCASSSPGAENTGELFFGEGSRLTVL.

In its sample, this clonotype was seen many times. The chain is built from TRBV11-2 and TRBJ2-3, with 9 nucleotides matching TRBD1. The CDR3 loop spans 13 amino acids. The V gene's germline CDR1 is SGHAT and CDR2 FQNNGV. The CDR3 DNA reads TGTGCAAGCGGGGACAGGGGCACAGATACGCAGTATTTT. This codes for CASGDRGTDTQYF. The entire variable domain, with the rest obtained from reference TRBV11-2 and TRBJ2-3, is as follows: EAGVAQSPRYKIIEKRQSVAFWCNPISGHATLYWYQQILGQGPKLLIQFQNNGVVDDSQLPKDRFSAERLKGVDSTLKIQPAKLEDSAVYLCASGDRGTDTQYFGPGTRLTVL.

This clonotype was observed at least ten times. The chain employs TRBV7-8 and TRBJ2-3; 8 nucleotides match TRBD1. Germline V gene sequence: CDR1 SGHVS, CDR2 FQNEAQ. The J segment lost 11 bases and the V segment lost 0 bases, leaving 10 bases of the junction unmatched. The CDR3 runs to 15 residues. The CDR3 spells CASSLAQGAHKKQYF. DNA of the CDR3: TGTGCCAGCAGCTTAGCGCAGGGGGCGCATAAAAAGCAGTATTTT.

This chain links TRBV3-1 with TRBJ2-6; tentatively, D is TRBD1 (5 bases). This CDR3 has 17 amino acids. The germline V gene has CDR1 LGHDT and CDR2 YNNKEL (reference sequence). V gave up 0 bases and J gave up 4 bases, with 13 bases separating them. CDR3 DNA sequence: TGTGCCAGCAGCCAAGAGGGGCCCTGGGGAGGGGCCAACGTCCTGACTTTC. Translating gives CASSQEGPWGGANVLTF.

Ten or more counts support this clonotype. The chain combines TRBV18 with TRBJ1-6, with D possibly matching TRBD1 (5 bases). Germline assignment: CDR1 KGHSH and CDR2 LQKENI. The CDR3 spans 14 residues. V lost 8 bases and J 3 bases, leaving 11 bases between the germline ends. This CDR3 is CASRPTVYNSPLHF. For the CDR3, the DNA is TGTGCCAGCAGACCGACAGTCTATAATTCACCCCTCCACTTT.

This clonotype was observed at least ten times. The CDR3 DNA is TGTGCCAGCAGTAAAATTGGCCCTTCGGGGCAGCCCCAGCATTTT. Translation gives CASSKIGPSGQPQHF. The chain has TRBV6-1 and TRBJ1-5; D is ambiguous. Germline V CDR1 and CDR2: MNHNS, SASEGT. The CDR3 runs 15 residues. V was trimmed by 5 bases and J by 7 bases, leaving 18 bases between them.

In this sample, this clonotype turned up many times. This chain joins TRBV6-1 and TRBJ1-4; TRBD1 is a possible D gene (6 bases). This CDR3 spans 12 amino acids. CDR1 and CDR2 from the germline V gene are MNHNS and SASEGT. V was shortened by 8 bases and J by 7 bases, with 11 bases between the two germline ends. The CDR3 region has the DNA TGTGCCAGCTGGAGGGGGAGTGAAAAACTGTTTTTT. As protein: CASWRGSEKLFF.

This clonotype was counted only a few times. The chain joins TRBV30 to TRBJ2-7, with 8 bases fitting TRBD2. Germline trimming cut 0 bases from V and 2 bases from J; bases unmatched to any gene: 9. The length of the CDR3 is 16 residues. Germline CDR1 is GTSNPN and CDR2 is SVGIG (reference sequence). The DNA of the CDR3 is TGTGCCTGGAGTGTACTAGGCGGGAGGCCCACCTACGAGCAGTACTTC. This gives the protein CAWSVLGGRPTYEQYF.

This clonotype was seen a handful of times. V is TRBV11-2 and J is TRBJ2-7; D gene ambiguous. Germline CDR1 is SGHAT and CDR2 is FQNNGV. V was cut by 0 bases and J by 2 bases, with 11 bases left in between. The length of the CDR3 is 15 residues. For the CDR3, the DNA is TGTGCCAGCAGCTTAGAGAATTTAGGAACCTACGAGCAGTACTTC. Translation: CASSLENLGTYEQYF. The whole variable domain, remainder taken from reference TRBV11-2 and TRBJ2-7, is EAGVAQSPRYKIIEKRQSVAFWCNPISGHATLYWYQQILGQGPKLLIQFQNNGVVDDSQLPKDRFSAERLKGVDSTLKIQPAKLEDSAVYLCASSLENLGTYEQYFGPGTRLTVT.

This CDR3 reads CASSQAPGGAPPYEQYF. CDR3 bases: TGCGCCAGCAGCCAAGCCCCCGGGGGGGCGCCCCCCTACGAGCAGTACTTC. This sequence joins TRBV5-1 and TRBJ2-7, with 8 positions matching TRBD2. The germline V gene encodes CDR1 SGHRS and CDR2 YFSETQ. Losses at the gene ends were 4 bases for V and 2 bases for J; bases not matched to a gene: 14. The CDR3 runs 17 residues.

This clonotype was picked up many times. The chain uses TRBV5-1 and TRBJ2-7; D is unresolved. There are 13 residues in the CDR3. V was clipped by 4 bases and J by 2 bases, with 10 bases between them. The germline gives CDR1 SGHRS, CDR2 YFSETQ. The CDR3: CASSRVPTYEQYF. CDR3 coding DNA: TGCGCCAGCAGCCGGGTTCCTACCTACGAGCAGTACTTC. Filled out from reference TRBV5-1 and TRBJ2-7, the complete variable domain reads KAGVTQTPRYLIKTRGQQVTLSCSPISGHRSVSWYQQTPGQGLQFLFEYFSETQRNKGNFPGRFSGRQFSNSRSEMNVSTLELGDSALYLCASSRVPTYEQYFGPGTRLTVT.

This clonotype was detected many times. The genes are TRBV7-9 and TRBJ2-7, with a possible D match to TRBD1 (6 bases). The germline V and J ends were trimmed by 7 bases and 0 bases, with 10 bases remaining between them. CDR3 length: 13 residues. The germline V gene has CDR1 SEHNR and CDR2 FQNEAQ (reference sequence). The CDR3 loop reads CASNPTGSYEQYF. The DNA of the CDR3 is TGTGCCAGCAACCCGACAGGCTCCTACGAGCAGTACTTC.

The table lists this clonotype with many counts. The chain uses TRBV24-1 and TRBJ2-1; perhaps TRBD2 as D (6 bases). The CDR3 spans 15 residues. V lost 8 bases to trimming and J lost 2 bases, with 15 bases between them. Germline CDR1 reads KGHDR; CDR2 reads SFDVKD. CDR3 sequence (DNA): TGTGCCACCACCTCGTCAGGCGGGACCTACAATGAGCAGTTCTTC. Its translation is CATTSSGGTYNEQFF.

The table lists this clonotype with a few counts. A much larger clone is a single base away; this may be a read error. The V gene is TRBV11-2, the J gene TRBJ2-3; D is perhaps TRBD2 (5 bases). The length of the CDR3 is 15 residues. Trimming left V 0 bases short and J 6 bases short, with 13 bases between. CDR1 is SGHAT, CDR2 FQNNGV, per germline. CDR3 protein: CASSLDGKEADTQYF. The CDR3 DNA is TGTGCCAGCAGCTTAGATGGGAAGGAGGCCGATACGCAGTATTTT.

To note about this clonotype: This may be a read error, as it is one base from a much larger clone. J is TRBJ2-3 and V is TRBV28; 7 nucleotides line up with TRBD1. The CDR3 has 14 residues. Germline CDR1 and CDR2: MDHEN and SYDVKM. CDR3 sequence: CTSSWTGGIDTQYF. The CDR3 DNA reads TGTACCAGCAGCTGGACAGGTGGGATAGATACGCAGTATTTT.